Each of the 20 T cell receptor beta chains below was sequenced from the same sample in a study of blood T cell repertoires in COVID-19. TCRdb's table, derived via immunoSEQ multiplex PCR, lists solely in-frame clones and lacks some. The sample shows about 190,000 clones, around nine tenths of them seen only once. Sequencing used peripheral blood. All receptors come from a man in his forties with acute or convalescent COVID-19.

The genes are TRBV5-1 and TRBJ2-7; TRBD1 matches at 7 bases. Germline V lookup: CDR1 SGHRS, CDR2 YFSETQ. With V trimmed by 4 bases and J by 2 bases, 6 bases remained unmatched. This CDR3 spans 14 amino acids. The CDR3 nucleotides are TGCGCCAGCAGCCCGGGACAGACGACCTACGAGCAGTACTTC. As protein: CASSPGQTTYEQYF.

The chain joins TRBV21-1 to TRBJ1-1. TRBV21-1 is shown as a pseudogene. The CDR3 length is 13 residues. In nucleotides, the CDR3 is TGTGCCAGCAGCCGGGGGGCGGGCACTGAAGCTTTCTTT. It encodes CASSRGAGTEAFF.

This clone appeared a few times. The chain has TRBV7-9 and TRBJ1-1; D uncertain. CDR3 length equals 11 residues. V was shortened by 10 bases and J by 0 bases, with 6 bases between the two germline ends. Germline V lookup: CDR1 SEHNR, CDR2 FQNEAQ (reference sequence). The chain's CDR3 is CATAVNTEAFF. DNA for the CDR3: TGTGCCACCGCAGTGAACACTGAAGCTTTCTTT.

The V call is TRBV10-3, the J call TRBJ1-2, with TRBD1 identical over 9 bases. Germline lookup yields CDR1 ENHRY and CDR2 SYGVKD. This CDR3 is 15 amino acids long. After removal of 10 bases from V and 3 bases from J, the junction contained 12 bases not matched to a gene. Here the CDR3 DNA reads TGTGCCAGTGCGGACAGGGGAGTCGTGGACTATGGCTACACCTTC. Its translation is CASADRGVVDYGYTF.

The V and J genes are TRBV4-2 and TRBJ1-6; tentatively, D is TRBD1 (6 bases). This CDR3 contains 13 residues. V lost 8 bases and J lost 10, with 15 bases in between. Germline V gene data show CDR1 as LGHNA and CDR2 as YNFKEQ. The CDR3 bases are TGTGCCAGCCGGGCGGGGGGACAATCACCCCTCCACTTT. Translated: CASRAGGQSPLHF.

The genes are TRBV30 and TRBJ2-1; the match to TRBD2 covers 10 bases. This CDR3 has 15 amino acids. V was clipped by 4 bases and J by 4 bases; unmatched bases: 7. CDR1 is GTSNPN, CDR2 SVGIG, per germline (reference sequence). The CDR3 loop is CAWKATSGAYNEQFF. In DNA, the CDR3 is TGTGCCTGGAAAGCCACTAGCGGGGCGTACAATGAGCAGTTCTTC.

The chain couples TRBV29-1 to TRBJ2-1; 11 positions agree with TRBD2. The CDR3 runs to 13 residues. The germline gives CDR1 SQVTM, CDR2 ANQGSEA. V was pared by 8 bases and J by 9 bases, with 9 bases of the junction left unmatched. The CDR3 DNA is TGCAGCATTAGCGGGGGGGGCCTTACTGAGCAGTTCTTC. Its protein is CSISGGGLTEQFF.

V gene TRBV7-2 combines with J gene TRBJ2-5; D not certain. V lost 5 bases and J lost 2, with 6 bases in between. The CDR3 runs to 12 residues. Germline CDR1 and CDR2: SGHTA and FQGNSA. The CDR3 nucleotides read TGTGCCAGCAGCCATCAGCAAGAGACCCAGTACTTC. This sequence encodes CASSHQQETQYF.

This chain joins TRBV30 and TRBJ2-7; 13 nucleotides align to TRBD2. The CDR3 contains 14 residues. Germline CDR1 GTSNPN, CDR2 SVGIG (reference sequence). Trimming cost V 3 bases and J 2 bases; bases outside gene matches: 1. Here the CDR3 DNA reads TGTGCCTGGAGGACTAGCGGGGGGCCCTACGAGCAGTACTTC. Protein sequence: CAWRTSGGPYEQYF.

The chain combines TRBV7-2 with TRBJ2-1; D may be TRBD1 (6 bases). The germline V gene has CDR1 SGHTA and CDR2 FQGNSA. V lost 4 bases to trimming and J lost 4 bases, with 14 bases between them. CDR3 length: 15 residues. The CDR3 coding sequence is TGTGCCAGCAGCTCGTGGTGGGGGCCGTACAATGAGCAGTTCTTC. Its translation is CASSSWWGPYNEQFF.

The CDR3 spells CASSDVNNEQFF. The CDR3 region has the DNA TGTGCCAGCAGTGACGTAAACAATGAGCAGTTCTTC. The genes are TRBV6-4 and TRBJ2-1; D ambiguous. This CDR3 comprises 12 residues. Trimming took off 2 bases at V and 5 bases at J, with 4 bases between the two ends. CDR1 is MRHNA, CDR2 SNTAGT, per germline.

This chain's CDR3 is CASSLKVGAGIYNEQFF. The CDR3 region has the DNA TGTGCCAGCAGCTTAAAAGTCGGAGCGGGGATTTACAATGAGCAGTTCTTC. The chain links TRBV7-2 to TRBJ2-1; 7 bases fit TRBD2. This CDR3 contains 17 residues. Germline V gives CDR1 SGHTA, CDR2 FQGNSA. Trimming cost V 2 bases and J 4 bases; bases outside gene matches: 11.

The rearrangement uses TRBV11-2 and TRBJ1-6, with 9 nucleotides matching TRBD1. The CDR3 contains 18 residues. The trim removed 1 base at V and 0 bases at J, leaving 4 bases unmatched. Germline V gene data show CDR1 as SGHAT and CDR2 as FQNNGV. CDR3 DNA sequence: TGTGCCAGCAGCTTAGCAGGACAGGGGAGCTCCTATAATTCACCCCTCCACTTT. It specifies CASSLAGQGSSYNSPLHF.

The count of this clone is one. The chain combines TRBV12-3 or TRBV12-4 with TRBJ2-1; the match to TRBD1 covers 8 bases. V lost 6 bases, J lost 9 bases, and 4 bases stayed unmatched. The CDR3 sequence is 12 residues long. CDR3 DNA: TGTGCCAGCAGAAAGGGACAGGCTGAGCAGTTCTTC. Translation gives CASRKGQAEQFF.

This rearrangement joins TRBV19 to TRBJ1-2, with 8 positions matching TRBD1. This CDR3 is 12 amino acids long. Germline V gene sequence: CDR1 LNHDA, CDR2 SQIVND (reference sequence). J lost 2 bases, V lost 10 bases, and 3 bases had no gene match. The DNA of the CDR3 is TGTGCCACCCGGACAGGGAACTATGGCTACACCTTC. Translating gives CATRTGNYGYTF.

The chain couples TRBV7-2 to TRBJ2-4; D may be TRBD2 (6 bases). With 2 bases removed from V and 5 bases from J, the gap between germline ends came to 10 bases. Germline-derived CDR1 and CDR2 are SGHTA and FQGNSA. This CDR3 comprises 14 residues. CDR3 residues: CASSLMGLENIQYF. DNA for the CDR3: TGTGCCAGCAGCTTAATGGGACTCGAAAACATTCAGTACTTC.

In DNA, the CDR3 is TGTGCCAGCAGCGTGACAGGCCAAGAGACCCAGTACTTC. Translation: CASSVTGQETQYF. The chain joins TRBV5-4 to TRBJ2-5; D might be TRBD1 (6 bases). Trimming left V 4 bases short and J 1 base short, with 8 bases between. This CDR3 has 13 residues. CDR1 and CDR2 from the germline V gene are SGHNT and YYREEE (reference sequence).

This clone was counted a few times. The chain joins TRBV28 to TRBJ1-2, with D possibly matching TRBD1 (6 bases). The germline CDR1 and CDR2 sequences are MDHEN and SYDVKM. V was trimmed by 6 bases and J by 8 bases, leaving 13 bases between them. The CDR3 has 12 amino acids. DNA of the CDR3: TGTGCCAGCAGCCCCACAGGGCCGGGCTACACCTTC. Protein sequence: CASSPTGPGYTF.

This chain connects TRBV7-9 to TRBJ2-1; 9 bases line up with TRBD1. Germline CDR1 SEHNR, CDR2 FQNEAQ (reference sequence). Germline trimming cut 8 bases from V and 0 bases from J; bases unmatched to any gene: 14. The CDR3 has 18 residues. CDR3 in DNA: TGTGCCAGCGGGACGGACGGGACAGGGTTAAGCTCCTACAATGAGCAGTTCTTC. This sequence encodes CASGTDGTGLSSYNEQFF.

The V and J genes are TRBV28 and TRBJ1-2; maybe TRBD1 (6 bases). The CDR3 spans 12 residues. The germline V gene has CDR1 MDHEN and CDR2 SYDVKM. The V and J ends lost 5 bases and 9 bases respectively, with 13 bases between them. CDR3 amino acids: CASSPNRERYTF. The CDR3 DNA follows: TGTGCCAGCAGTCCGAACAGGGAGCGCTACACCTTC.